The 27 T cell receptor beta chains below were found in one sample sequenced in a study of CD8 T cells in ankylosing spondylitis. TCRdb called the 5' RACE reads again in MiXCR, with one record for every CDR3 protein. The sample yields just over 350,000 distinct CDR3 sequences, roughly 20% seen once. The source material was blood, either unsorted or a sorted T cell fraction (not recorded which). The receptor set was obtained from a male donor with ankylosing spondylitis or in good health (not recorded which).

The CDR3 DNA reads TGCGCCAGCAGCCTCGGGACTTTAGCTAGCACAGATACGCAGTATTTT. Its protein product is CASSLGTLASTDTQYF. The V and J genes are TRBV5-1 and TRBJ2-3; D might be TRBD2 (6 bases). This CDR3 comprises 16 residues. V was trimmed by 4 bases and J by 0 bases, leaving 15 bases between them. The V gene's germline CDR1 is SGHRS and CDR2 YFSETQ.

The chain has TRBV7-9 and TRBJ2-7; TRBD1 aligns across 11 bases. Trimming removed 4 bases from V and 5 bases from J; junction bases left unmatched: 10. The germline CDR1 and CDR2 sequences are SEHNR and FQNEAQ (reference sequence). The length of the CDR3 is 16 residues. CDR3 protein: CASSSGTGGTGDEQYF. The CDR3 DNA reads as TGTGCCAGCAGCTCCGGGACAGGGGGGACTGGTGACGAGCAGTACTTC.

This clonotype appeared a few times. The chain couples TRBV12-3 or TRBV12-4 to TRBJ2-2; D is unclear. Trimming took 3 bases from V and 3 from J, leaving 5 bases between them. CDR3 length equals 13 residues. CDR3 bases: TGTGCCAGCAGTTTTGGGGACACCGGGGAGCTGTTTTTT. This sequence encodes CASSFGDTGELFF.

The chain recombines TRBV11-2 with TRBJ2-3; possible D gene TRBD2, 5 bases. Deletions cut 5 bases from V and 0 bases from J, with 12 bases between. From germline, CDR1 is SGHAT and CDR2 FQNNGV. The CDR3 is 15 amino acids. CDR3 sequence reads: CASSPDGVSTDTQYF. The DNA for the CDR3 is TGTGCCAGCAGCCCAGACGGGGTTAGCACAGATACGCAGTATTTT.

This clonotype was observed a few times. The chain couples TRBV21-1 to TRBJ2-3. TRBV21-1 is noted as a pseudogene. The CDR3 spans 14 residues. CDR3 region: CASSKALGTDTQYF. CDR3 sequence (DNA): TGTGCCAGCAGCAAAGCCCTGGGCACAGATACGCAGTATTTT.

The chain recombines TRBV29-1 with TRBJ2-1, with D perhaps matching TRBD1 (5 bases). Trimming left V 7 bases short and J 6 bases short, with 25 bases between. The CDR3 runs to 16 residues. CDR1 is SQVTM, CDR2 ANQGSEA, per germline. For the CDR3, the DNA is TGCAGCGCACAAACGATACAGGCGACCTACCTCAATGAGCAGTTCTTC. Translated: CSAQTIQATYLNEQFF.

The V gene is TRBV27, the J gene TRBJ2-2, with D hard to call. V was clipped by 5 bases and J by 0 bases, with 16 bases between them. This CDR3 contains 17 residues. Germline assignment: CDR1 MNHEY and CDR2 SMNVEV (reference sequence). CDR3: CASSPGRVLTNTGELFF. The CDR3 DNA reads as TGTGCCAGCAGTCCCGGCAGAGTATTAACGAACACCGGGGAGCTGTTTTTT.

This clonotype has more than one count but fewer than ten. The genes are TRBV6-5 and TRBJ2-1; TRBD2 matches at 9 bases. CDR3 length: 15 residues. The germline V gene has CDR1 MNHEY and CDR2 SVGAGI. V was clipped by 0 bases and J by 5 bases; unmatched bases: 2. CDR3 in amino acids: CASSYSRGGDNEQFF. As DNA, the CDR3 is TGTGCCAGCAGTTACTCGCGGGGGGGTGACAATGAGCAGTTCTTC.

V gene TRBV13 combines with J gene TRBJ2-7; the D gene is possibly TRBD2 (5 bases). Germline V lookup: CDR1 PRHDT, CDR2 FYEKMQ (reference sequence). This CDR3 is built from 16 residues. Trimming took 5 bases from V and 0 from J, leaving 17 bases between them. The DNA of the CDR3 is TGTGCCAGCAGCCACACCTCCGAGGGAAGCTCCTACGAGCAGTACTTC. It yields the protein CASSHTSEGSSYEQYF. Variable domain in full (rest from reference TRBV13 and TRBJ2-7): AAGVIQSPRHLIKEKRETATLKCYPIPRHDTVYWYQQGPGQDPQFLISFYEKMQSDKGSIPDRFSAQQFSDYHSELNMSSLELGDSALYFCASSHTSEGSSYEQYFGPGTRLTVT.

This clonotype came up a few times. V and J are TRBV2 and TRBJ2-1; 8 bases agree with TRBD2. The V and J ends lost 6 bases and 6 bases, in that order; junction bases with no gene match: 10. CDR3 size: 15 residues. In germline, CDR1 is SNHLY, CDR2 FYNNEI. The CDR3 sequence is CASRRSVAGFNEQFF. CDR3 coding DNA: TGTGCCAGCAGAAGGTCGGTAGCGGGGTTCAATGAGCAGTTCTTC.

This clonotype appeared a few times. V is TRBV20-1 and J is TRBJ2-7; TRBD1 might be the D (5 bases). The CDR3 is 13 residues long. In germline, CDR1 is DFQATT, CDR2 SNEGSKA (reference sequence). V dropped 6 bases and J dropped 0 bases, with 12 bases sitting between them. This CDR3 is CSARTYSSYEQYF. Written as DNA, the CDR3 is TGCAGTGCCCGGACATACAGCTCCTACGAGCAGTACTTC.

This clonotype was seen many times. The chain recombines TRBV7-9 with TRBJ2-7, with 8 bases aligning to TRBD1. V was clipped by 5 bases and J by 3 bases; unmatched bases: 6. Germline assignment: CDR1 SEHNR and CDR2 FQNEAQ (reference sequence). CDR3 size: 14 residues. CDR3 protein: CASSPGQGNYEQYF. The CDR3 DNA is TGTGCCAGCAGCCCAGGACAGGGCAACTACGAGCAGTACTTC. The variable domain in full, with the rest retrieved from reference TRBV7-9 and TRBJ2-7, is DTGVSQNPRHKITKRGQNVTFRCDPISEHNRLYWYRQTLGQGPEFLTYFQNEAQLEKSRLLSDRFSAERPKGSFSTLEIQRTEQGDSAMYLCASSPGQGNYEQYFGPGTRLTVT.

This clonotype was picked up a small number of times. The chain is built from TRBV4-1 and TRBJ1-6, with D hard to call. There are 13 residues in the CDR3. V dropped 1 base and J dropped 10 bases, with 8 bases sitting between them. Germline V gives CDR1 MGHRA, CDR2 YSYEKL. DNA of the CDR3: TGCGCCAGCAGCCAAGGATCGATCTCACCCCTCCACTTT. It specifies CASSQGSISPLHF.

The V call is TRBV4-1, the J call TRBJ2-7; 8 nucleotides line up with TRBD1. The V gene end was trimmed by 2 bases and the J gene end by 2 bases; junction bases not matched to a gene: 11. This CDR3 comprises 17 residues. Germline CDR1 MGHRA, CDR2 YSYEKL. CDR3 nucleotide sequence: TGCGCCAGCAGCCAAATAGTTAAGACAGGGGTCCCCTACGAGCAGTACTTC. Its protein product is CASSQIVKTGVPYEQYF.

This clonotype turned up a few times. The chain employs TRBV9 and TRBJ1-6, with D possibly matching TRBD1 (6 bases). Germline loops: CDR1 SGDLS, CDR2 YYNGEE. The CDR3 runs 14 residues. Trimming stripped 3 bases from V and 7 bases from J, with 11 bases between. CDR3 protein: CASSDRESNSPLHF. The DNA for the CDR3 is TGTGCCAGCAGCGACAGGGAGTCCAATTCACCCCTCCACTTT.

The V gene is TRBV7-9, the J gene TRBJ2-7, with 7 bases aligning to TRBD1. Germline V gives CDR1 SEHNR, CDR2 FQNEAQ (reference sequence). The length of the CDR3 is 15 residues. V gave up 5 bases and J gave up 5 bases; unmatched junction bases: 12. The CDR3 bases are TGTGCCAGCAGCCCTAGACAGGGTACGGTCCACGAGCAGTACTTC. Amino acids: CASSPRQGTVHEQYF.

The chain links TRBV11-2 to TRBJ2-3; D gene ambiguous. The CDR3 consists of 15 residues. V lost 1 base, J lost 6 bases, and 14 bases lay in between. Germline CDR1 reads SGHAT; CDR2 reads FQNNGV. The CDR3 bases are TGTGCCAGCAGCTTAGGGGATCGTGTTATCGATACGCAGTATTTT. Its translation: CASSLGDRVIDTQYF.

This clonotype has ten or more counts. This chain links TRBV7-8 with TRBJ1-5, with a possible D match to TRBD1 (6 bases). Trimming took 3 bases from V and 4 from J, leaving 7 bases between them. CDR1 and CDR2 (germline): SGHVS, FQNEAQ. The CDR3 covers 13 residues. The CDR3 DNA reads as TGTGCCAGCAGCTTCAGGGGAAATCAGCCCCAGCATTTT. Amino acid sequence: CASSFRGNQPQHF.

This clonotype showed up just a few times. The V call is TRBV15, the J call TRBJ2-6, with D perhaps TRBD2 (5 bases). This CDR3 is 18 amino acids long. Germline loops: CDR1 LNHNV, CDR2 YYDKDF (reference sequence). V lost 3 bases, J lost 0 bases, and 15 bases lay in between. CDR3 DNA sequence: TGTGCCACCAGCAGGGAGCGACGGGAATACTCTGGGGCCAACGTCCTGACTTTC. It encodes CATSRERREYSGANVLTF.

The rearrangement links TRBV7-9 to TRBJ2-7, with TRBD1 matching over 7 bases. V shed 5 bases and J 3 bases; nucleotides not matched to a gene: 7. Germline values: CDR1 SEHNR, CDR2 FQNEAQ (reference sequence). The length of the CDR3 is 14 residues. The CDR3 loop is CASSVTGEGYEQYF. In DNA form, the CDR3 reads TGTGCCAGCAGCGTAACAGGGGAAGGCTACGAGCAGTACTTC.

The rearrangement joins TRBV12-3 or TRBV12-4 to TRBJ2-3; D may be TRBD1 (5 bases). This CDR3 contains 11 residues. V dropped 8 bases and J dropped 12 bases, with 15 bases sitting between them. The CDR3 DNA reads TGTGCCAGCGGACACCCCGGAAATCAGTATTTT. Its translation: CASGHPGNQYF.

This clonotype was counted a few times. The chain combines TRBV7-9 with TRBJ2-2; unclear D gene. Germline-derived CDR1 and CDR2 are SEHNR and FQNEAQ (reference sequence). There are 13 residues in the CDR3. V shed 7 bases and J shed 4 bases, with 10 bases lying between them. CDR3 nucleotides: TGTGCCAGCATCCCGGATCCCACCGGGGAGCTGTTTTTT. Translating gives CASIPDPTGELFF.

The J gene is TRBJ2-2, the V gene TRBV12-3 or TRBV12-4; D unclear. CDR3 length: 14 amino acids. V was clipped by 1 base and J by 6 bases, with 9 bases between them. The CDR3 DNA follows: TGTGCCAGCAGTTTAGGTCAGGCCCCCGGGGAGCTGTTTTTT. It specifies CASSLGQAPGELFF.

The rearrangement uses TRBV12-3 or TRBV12-4 and TRBJ2-1; perhaps D is TRBD1 or TRBD2 (6 bases each). The ends were cut back, 2 bases at V and 12 bases at J, with 17 bases in the middle. The CDR3 extends over 14 amino acids. CDR3 sequence reads: CASSLSGAGMGQFF. The CDR3 DNA reads as TGTGCCAGCAGTTTATCAGGGGCGGGGATGGGGCAGTTCTTC.

This clonotype was seen a few times. The rearrangement joins TRBV7-2 to TRBJ2-1; D not certain. V was shortened by 3 bases and J by 6 bases, with 18 bases between the two germline ends. In germline, CDR1 is SGHTA, CDR2 FQGNSA. CDR3 length: 16 residues. This CDR3 reads CASSLWTSFLGNEQFF. The CDR3 DNA sequence: TGTGCCAGCAGCTTGTGGACCTCCTTCCTGGGCAATGAGCAGTTCTTC.

The genes are TRBV11-2 and TRBJ2-5, with D perhaps TRBD1 (5 bases). The germline CDR1 and CDR2 sequences are SGHAT and FQNNGV. V was cut by 1 base and J by 1 base, with 13 bases left in between. This CDR3 contains 16 residues. CDR3 DNA sequence: TGTGCCAGCAGCTTAGGACCAGGGTTAACCCAAGAGACCCAGTACTTC. Amino acids: CASSLGPGLTQETQYF. Drawing the rest from reference TRBV11-2 and TRBJ2-5, the complete variable domain is EAGVAQSPRYKIIEKRQSVAFWCNPISGHATLYWYQQILGQGPKLLIQFQNNGVVDDSQLPKDRFSAERLKGVDSTLKIQPAKLEDSAVYLCASSLGPGLTQETQYFGPGTRLLVL.

The chain joins TRBV28 to TRBJ2-7, with 7 bases that match TRBD1. The CDR3 has 15 residues. Trimming at V came to 6 bases and at J to 1 base, leaving 9 bases not matched to a gene. Germline V CDR1 and CDR2: MDHEN, SYDVKM. CDR3 sequence reads: CASSPWTGESYEQYF. The CDR3 region has the DNA TGTGCCAGCAGCCCCTGGACAGGCGAATCCTACGAGCAGTACTTC.